What follows are 14 T cell receptor beta chains derived from one specimen sequenced in a study of T cell responses to AZD1222 COVID-19 vaccine. Here immunoSEQ multiplex PCR was the method, and the copy in TCRdb shows in-frame clones only, minus some. The data hold 55,000 to 80,000 clones, with over 60% observed a single time. Sequences were derived from peripheral blood, sampled on day 0 of AZD1222 vaccination. The receptors shown here come from an adult in good health.

The J gene is TRBJ2-3, the V gene TRBV3-1 (or the pseudogene TRBV3-2); TRBD1 matches at 9 bases. The CDR3 consists of 16 residues. Germline V gene sequence: CDR1 LGHDT, CDR2 YNNKEL (reference sequence). Germline trimming cut 2 bases from V and 3 bases from J; bases unmatched to any gene: 6. The CDR3 region has the DNA TGTGCCAGCAGCCAAAAGGGGGGACAGGGAACAGATACGCAGTATTTT. Amino acid sequence: CASSQKGGQGTDTQYF.

The rearrangement links TRBV19 to TRBJ2-6, with D unresolved. V lost 3 bases and J 0 bases, leaving 6 bases between the germline ends. The germline V gene has CDR1 LNHDA and CDR2 SQIVND (reference sequence). The CDR3 loop spans 15 amino acids. The CDR3 bases are TGTGCCAGTAGTATTGGTTACTCTGGGGCCAACGTCCTGACTTTC. This codes for CASSIGYSGANVLTF.

This clone was seen a single time. This rearrangement joins TRBV4-1 to TRBJ2-1, with D perhaps TRBD2 (5 bases). Between the trimmed V and J ends, which lost 4 bases and 4 bases, there was a span of 8 bases. Germline V gives CDR1 MGHRA, CDR2 YSYEKL. This CDR3 is 13 amino acids long. Written as DNA, the CDR3 is TGCGCCAGCAGCCCGGAGGAGTACAATGAGCAGTTCTTC. Protein: CASSPEEYNEQFF.

The rearrangement joins TRBV7-6 to TRBJ1-1; D perhaps matches TRBD1 (6 bases). CDR3 length equals 15 residues. V gave up 9 bases and J gave up 0 bases, with 17 bases separating them. CDR1 and CDR2 (germline): SGHVS, FNYEAQ. Written as DNA, the CDR3 is TGTGCCAGTGCGGTAGGAGGGGGAGTGAACACTGAAGCTTTCTTT. Its protein product is CASAVGGGVNTEAFF.

The chain couples TRBV30 to TRBJ1-1; no reliable D call. V was clipped by 2 bases and J by 2 bases, with 15 bases between them. The CDR3 runs 15 residues. Germline values: CDR1 GTSNPN, CDR2 SVGIG (reference sequence). DNA of the CDR3: TGTGCCTGGAGTAATGAGAACAGAGGAAACACTGAAGCTTTCTTT. This translates into CAWSNENRGNTEAFF.

This chain connects TRBV3-1 (or the pseudogene TRBV3-2) to TRBJ1-4; D not certain. This CDR3 region has 14 residues. Germline V gene data show CDR1 as LGHDT and CDR2 as YNNKEL (reference sequence). V was trimmed by 1 base and J by 8 bases, leaving 11 bases between them. CDR3 loop: CASSQGWAREKLFF. For the CDR3, the DNA is TGTGCCAGCAGCCAAGGGTGGGCTAGAGAAAAACTGTTTTTT.

V and J are TRBV28 and TRBJ1-5, with D possibly matching TRBD1 (5 bases). This CDR3 contains 14 residues. Germline values: CDR1 MDHEN, CDR2 SYDVKM. V lost 7 bases and J lost 7, with 17 bases in between. In DNA form, the CDR3 reads TGTGCCAGCACCCCGGGGCCAGGGAGCCAGCCCCAGCATTTT. Encoded protein: CASTPGPGSQPQHF.

This chain connects TRBV3-1 (or the pseudogene TRBV3-2) to TRBJ1-6; D unclear. From germline, CDR1 is LGHDT and CDR2 YNNKEL (reference sequence). Trimming stripped 2 bases from V and 10 bases from J, with 9 bases between. The CDR3 runs to 13 residues. CDR3 bases: TGTGCCAGCAGCCAATCTCGAGAGTCACCCCTCCACTTT. Residues: CASSQSRESPLHF.

This rearrangement joins TRBV7-9 to TRBJ1-4, with 10 nucleotides matching TRBD1. The CDR3 length is 14 residues. Germline assignment: CDR1 SEHNR and CDR2 FQNEAQ (reference sequence). The J segment lost 6 bases and the V segment lost 5 bases, leaving 3 bases of the junction unmatched. For the CDR3, the DNA is TGTGCCAGCAGCCAGGGACAGGGGTATGAAAAACTGTTTTTT. The encoded protein is CASSQGQGYEKLFF.

This clone was observed a few times. The chain has TRBV10-2 and TRBJ2-7; TRBD1 is a possible D gene (5 bases). Trimming removed 2 bases at V and 5 bases at J, with 13 bases between. There are 14 residues in the CDR3. Germline CDR1 is WSHSY and CDR2 is SAAADI. The CDR3 sequence is CASSEGHHSDEQYF. Here the CDR3 DNA reads TGCGCCAGCAGTGAGGGACATCATTCGGACGAGCAGTACTTC.

This sequence joins TRBV7-6 and TRBJ1-3; D gene ambiguous. Germline V lookup: CDR1 SGHVS, CDR2 FNYEAQ. CDR3 size: 18 residues. The V and J ends lost 5 bases and 0 bases respectively, with 20 bases between them. The CDR3 DNA follows: TGTGCCAGCAGCCTTTATGTCCAGGCGCAGAGCTCTGGAAACACCATATATTTT. Amino acids: CASSLYVQAQSSGNTIYF.

The gene calls are TRBV6-2 or TRBV6-3 and TRBJ2-7; TRBD1 or TRBD2 may be the D gene (5 bases each). The CDR3 runs to 16 residues. Germline CDR1 and CDR2: MNHEY and SVGEGT. V shed 5 bases and J shed 6 bases, with 23 bases lying between them. Written as DNA, the CDR3 is TGTGCCAGCAGTAGCCGCCGGGACCGGGCGTGGGGCGAGCAGTACTTC. It translates to CASSSRRDRAWGEQYF.

A single count supports this clone. The CDR3 loop is CASSAAGQGSSPLHF. DNA for the CDR3: TGTGCCAGTAGTGCCGCGGGACAGGGGTCTTCACCCCTCCACTTT. J is TRBJ1-6 and V is TRBV19, with TRBD1 identical over 10 bases. Germline trimming cut 5 bases from V and 9 bases from J; bases unmatched to any gene: 7. CDR1 and CDR2 (germline): LNHDA, SQIVND (reference sequence). The CDR3 covers 15 residues.

The V gene is TRBV19, the J gene TRBJ1-6, with 9 bases identical to TRBD1. CDR3 length equals 15 residues. The V gene end was trimmed by 3 bases and the J gene end by 11 bases; junction bases not matched to a gene: 8. Per the germline V gene, CDR1 is LNHDA and CDR2 is SQIVND (reference sequence). The CDR3 sequence: CASSIPGTGRTPLHF. The CDR3 region has the DNA TGTGCCAGTAGTATCCCCGGGACAGGGAGGACACCCCTCCACTTT.